The rows below give T cell receptor beta chains drawn from one sample of a study of identical twins. TCRdb redid the calling of the 5' RACE reads with MiXCR, one entry per CDR3 protein. The sample holds 150,000 or so distinct CDR3 sequences, under 4.5% seen once. Sequencing was performed on memory T cells sorted from blood. The receptors shown here come from a man younger than 35 in good health. CDR3s leave out the opening cysteine and the closing phenylalanine or tryptophan. The order of the fields is V gene, J gene, CDR3 protein.

TRBV7-3	TRBJ2-1	ASSGTSGIDEQF
TRBV7-8	TRBJ2-1	ASSSILAASYNEQF
TRBV7-9	TRBJ2-1	ASSLGTGILNEQF
TRBV27	TRBJ2-7	ASGWDGSYEQY
TRBV12-2	TRBJ2-1	ASRFPDSPPYNEQF
TRBV7-7	TRBJ2-5	ASSLGAAAQETQY
TRBV29-1	TRBJ1-1	SVRDGNTEAF
TRBV29-1	TRBJ1-3	SVEAAGGGNTIY
TRBV20-1	TRBJ2-5	SPLSGDGARTQY
TRBV5-4	TRBJ2-7	ASSPPGTSYYEQY
TRBV24-1	TRBJ2-1	ATSDPGLAGFYNEQF
TRBV11-2	TRBJ1-1	ASSWTGFMNTEAF
TRBV28	TRBJ1-5	ASIAQGNQPQH
TRBV11-1	TRBJ1-1	ASSADTITEAF
TRBV6-2/TRBV6-3	TRBJ1-1	ASSYSRAYSEAF
TRBV28	TRBJ1-3	ASSPRGKTGNTIY
TRBV25-1	TRBJ2-1	ASTQAGWDNEQF
TRBV7-9	TRBJ2-3	ASSFGQGNTDTQY
TRBV10-2	TRBJ2-5	ASSENRETQY
TRBV11-2	TRBJ1-6	ASSLLGAPGGNNSPLH
TRBV3-1	TRBJ1-4	ASRGDTEKLF
TRBV28	TRBJ2-3	ASKVRWLYSSTDTQY
TRBV10-3	TRBJ2-3	AISDGGPSTDTQY
TRBV7-8	TRBJ2-5	ASSPGQTETQY
TRBV28	TRBJ1-1	ASHGQGVTEAF
TRBV20-1	TRBJ2-5	SASGPWVLEETQY
TRBV7-2	TRBJ2-1	ASNQDGGGVNEQF
TRBV7-8	TRBJ2-1	ASSFLSGRRNNEQF
TRBV18	TRBJ1-1	ASSPPGTRNTEAF
TRBV7-2	TRBJ2-7	ASSPPREDEQY
TRBV20-1	TRBJ2-1	SARAGDGWNEQF
TRBV6-5	TRBJ2-3	ASSYSWGSEGTDTQY
TRBV6-1	TRBJ2-7	ASRPGASYEQY
TRBV6-1	TRBJ2-1	ASSRSGSYNEQF
TRBV5-1	TRBJ2-1	ASSPGAGLSYNEQF
TRBV7-2	TRBJ2-5	ASARLARETQY
TRBV10-1	TRBJ1-1	ASRLGFDTEAF
TRBV14	TRBJ2-7	ASSQRDSTLYEQY
TRBV10-3	TRBJ1-1	AISQQAKNTEAF
TRBV20-1	TRBJ1-4	SARTGAREKLF
TRBV12-3/TRBV12-4	TRBJ2-1	ASSPGPRSGF
TRBV27	TRBJ2-7	ASSPRTSGRTVPEQY
TRBV4-2	TRBJ1-5	ASSHDDRDSNQPQH
TRBV10-1	TRBJ1-1	ASSGAVHTEAF
TRBV24-1	TRBJ2-1	ATSEWTSGSSYNEQF
TRBV5-4	TRBJ2-3	ASSFGQLAGGPRDTQY
TRBV19	TRBJ1-5	ASSMRAGQGNQPQH
TRBV20-1	TRBJ2-1	SARDYGRAGHYNEQF
TRBV29-1	TRBJ1-1	SAMNTEAF
TRBV5-1	TRBJ1-4	ASSLAPSLNEKLF
TRBV7-7	TRBJ2-2	AISNSASNTGELF
TRBV27	TRBJ2-1	ASSTRF
TRBV12-3/TRBV12-4	TRBJ1-6	ASSLQSSYNSPLH
TRBV3-1	TRBJ1-1	ASSQAGQGTEAF
TRBV9	TRBJ2-7	ASSGAYRGSEQY
TRBV6-2/TRBV6-3	TRBJ2-5	ASSFPGQGAIQETQY
TRBV6-5	TRBJ2-1	ASSYEHEQF
TRBV5-5	TRBJ1-5	ASSQTPGSEIQPQH
TRBV6-1	TRBJ1-1	ASSIAGTGRNTEAF